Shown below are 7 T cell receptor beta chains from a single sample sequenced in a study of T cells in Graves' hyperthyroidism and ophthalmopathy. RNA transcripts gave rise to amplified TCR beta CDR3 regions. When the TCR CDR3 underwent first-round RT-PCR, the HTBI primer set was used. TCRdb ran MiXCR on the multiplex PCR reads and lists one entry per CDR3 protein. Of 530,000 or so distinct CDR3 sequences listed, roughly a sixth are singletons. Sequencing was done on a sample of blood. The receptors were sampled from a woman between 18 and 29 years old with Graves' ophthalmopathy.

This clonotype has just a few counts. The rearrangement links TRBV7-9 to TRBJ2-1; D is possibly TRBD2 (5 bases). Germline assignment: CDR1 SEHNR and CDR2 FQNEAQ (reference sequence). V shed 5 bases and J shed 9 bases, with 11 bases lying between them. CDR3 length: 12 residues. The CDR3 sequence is CASSPPGVEQFF. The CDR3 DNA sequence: TGTGCCAGCAGCCCGCCCGGGGTTGAGCAGTTCTTC.

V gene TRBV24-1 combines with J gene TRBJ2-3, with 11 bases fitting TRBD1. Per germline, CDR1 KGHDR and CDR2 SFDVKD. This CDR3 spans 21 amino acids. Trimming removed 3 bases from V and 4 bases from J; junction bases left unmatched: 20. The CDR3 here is CATSDEFGTGGNGDGADTQYF. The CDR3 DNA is TGTGCCACCAGTGATGAATTCGGGACAGGGGGTAACGGGGACGGGGCAGATACGCAGTATTTT.

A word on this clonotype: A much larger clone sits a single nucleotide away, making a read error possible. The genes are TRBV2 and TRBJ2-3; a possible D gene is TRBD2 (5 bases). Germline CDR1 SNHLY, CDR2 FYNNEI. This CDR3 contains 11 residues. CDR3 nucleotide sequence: TGTGCCAGCACCGAGGGAGATACGCAGTGTTTT. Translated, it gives CASTEGDTQCF.

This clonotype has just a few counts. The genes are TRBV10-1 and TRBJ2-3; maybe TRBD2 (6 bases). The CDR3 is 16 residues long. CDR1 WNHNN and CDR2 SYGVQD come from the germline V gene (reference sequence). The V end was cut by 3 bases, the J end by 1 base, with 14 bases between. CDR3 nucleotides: TGCGCCAGCAGTGAATCGAAGTCTAGCGGCACAGATACGCAGTATTTT. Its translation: CASSESKSSGTDTQYF.

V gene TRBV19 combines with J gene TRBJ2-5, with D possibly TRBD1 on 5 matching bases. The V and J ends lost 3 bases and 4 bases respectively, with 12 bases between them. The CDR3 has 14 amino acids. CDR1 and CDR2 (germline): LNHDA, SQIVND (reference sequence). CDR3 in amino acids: CASSMPGSSETQYF. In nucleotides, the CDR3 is TGTGCCAGTAGTATGCCAGGGTCGTCAGAGACCCAGTACTTC.

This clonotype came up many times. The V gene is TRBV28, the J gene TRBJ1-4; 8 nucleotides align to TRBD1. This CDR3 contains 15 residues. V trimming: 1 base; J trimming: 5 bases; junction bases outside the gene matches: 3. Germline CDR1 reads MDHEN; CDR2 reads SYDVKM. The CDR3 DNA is TGTGCCAGCAGTTTATATGGGACAGGCAATGAAAAACTGTTTTTT. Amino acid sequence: CASSLYGTGNEKLFF.

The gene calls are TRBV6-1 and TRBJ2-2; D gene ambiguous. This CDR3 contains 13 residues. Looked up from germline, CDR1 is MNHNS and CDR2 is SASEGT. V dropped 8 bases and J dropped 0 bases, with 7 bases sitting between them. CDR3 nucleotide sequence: TGTGCCAGCGCCCCGCCGAACACCGGGGAGCTGTTTTTT. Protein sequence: CASAPPNTGELFF.